This entry is about one TCR beta chain. No antigen is known for it. Trimming removed 1 base from V and 2 bases from J; junction bases left unmatched: 6. The CDR3 runs 16 residues. Germline-derived CDR1 and CDR2 are LGHNA and YSLEER. The record originates from a study of T cell responses to AZD1222 COVID-19 vaccine. Notes on the study in general: Donors were chiefly white British, with a greater number of females, and clonal diversity was perhaps underestimated. Within unmutated variant regions lay the reported targets of nearly half of spike-specific TCRs. Only 5 or 6 individuals given AZD1222 were seropositive at baseline. Among vaccine-associated CD4 TCRs, coverage spanned spike, with dominance at 160-218 and 743-854.

Measured with immunoSEQ multiplex PCR; TCRdb has only the in-frame clones, and not every one. The table has about 150,000 clones, about 85% seen once. Sequencing was performed on peripheral blood, taken after recovery from COVID-19. The chain has TRBV4-3 and TRBJ2-3, with 7 bases lining up with TRBD2. This TCR was sampled from an adult who had recovered from COVID-19. The CDR3 bases are TGCGCCAGCAGCCAAGGGGGGGGACCCTACACAGATACGCAGTATTTT. It codes for CASSQGGGPYTDTQYF.